A selection of T cell receptor beta chains follows, all from one sample in a study of cytomegalovirus exposure and HLA in healthy donors. Only in-frame clones appear in the TCRdb table, and some are missing; sequencing was by immunoSEQ multiplex PCR. This sample has more than 90,000 clones; 86% occur once, and the top ten carry roughly 5%. The sequencing sample was made of PBMCs. The source of these receptors is a man between 18 and 29 years old in good health and CMV-seronegative. Both conserved end residues are part of each CDR3. The D gene is left open where the match is weak. Clone size appears in some rows only: once, few, many, or a class for an expanded clone.

d_call,v_call,clone_size,j_call,cdr3_nt,cdr3_aa
-,TRBV7-6,-,TRBJ1-4,TGTGCCAGCAGCTCCACAGGGAGAAATGAAAAACTGTTTTTT,CASSSTGRNEKLFF
TRBD2,TRBV6-5,few,TRBJ2-7,TGTGCCAGCAGTAGCCCTAGCGGGAGTAACGACGAGCAGTACTTC,CASSSPSGSNDEQYF
TRBD2,TRBV19,-,TRBJ2-3,TGTGCCAGTAGTATCCCGACTAGCGGGGGCACAGATACGCAGTATTTT,CASSIPTSGGTDTQYF
-,TRBV29-1,-,TRBJ2-2,TGCAGCGGAAGGGGGTCCGGGGAGCTGTTTTTT,CSGRGSGELFF
-,TRBV14,-,TRBJ1-5,TGTGCCAGCAGCCAAACATCCAGCGGGAACCAGCATTTT,CASSQTSSGNQHF
TRBD1,TRBV4-1,-,TRBJ2-2,TGCGCCAGCAGCCAAGAGGGGACAGGCGCGAACACCGGGGAGCTGTTTTTT,CASSQEGTGANTGELFF
TRBD2,TRBV27,-,TRBJ2-3,TGTGCCAGCAGTTTTAGCGGGGGGGCCTTTTCAGATACGCAGTATTTT,CASSFSGGAFSDTQYF
-,TRBV5-1,-,TRBJ1-1,TGCGCCAGCAGTTTTGCGGGAGAAGTGGGCACTGAAGCTTTCTTT,CASSFAGEVGTEAFF
TRBD2,TRBV13,-,TRBJ2-7,TGTGCCAGCAGCCCGACTAGCGCCTACGAGCAGTACTTC,CASSPTSAYEQYF
-,TRBV10-1,-,TRBJ1-6,TGCGCCAGCAGTGGGTGCGGACAGCAATATAATTCACCCCTCCACTTT,CASSGCGQQYNSPLHF
TRBD2,TRBV9,-,TRBJ2-3,TGTGCCAGCAGCGTAGGCATCGGAGGCGGGAGGGCCGGGGTGATGCAGTATTTT,CASSVGIGGGRAGVMQYF
TRBD1,TRBV10-3,-,TRBJ2-7,TGTGCCATCATGACAGGGGACTACGAGCAGTACTTC,CAIMTGDYEQYF
TRBD1,TRBV4-1,-,TRBJ1-2,TGCGCCAGCAGCCCGACAGGGTATGGCTACACCTTC,CASSPTGYGYTF
-,TRBV6-1,-,TRBJ2-5,TGTGCCAGCAGTGATGGGCCCCCCGCGACCCAGTACTTC,CASSDGPPATQYF
-,TRBV5-1,-,TRBJ2-4,TGCGCCAGCAGCTTGGAGACTAGGGTAGCCAAAAACATTCAGTACTTC,CASSLETRVAKNIQYF
TRBD1,TRBV2,many,TRBJ1-6,TGTGCCAGCAGTCAGGGGACAGGGGATAATTCACCCCTCCACTTT,CASSQGTGDNSPLHF
-,TRBV27,-,TRBJ1-2,TGTGCCAGCACCCGCTTATACAATCTTTATGGCTACACCTTC,CASTRLYNLYGYTF
-,TRBV6-5,once,TRBJ2-5,TGTGCCAGCGGATCCCCGGCGGGATCACAAGAGACCCAGTACTTC,CASGSPAGSQETQYF
-,TRBV6-6,-,TRBJ1-1,TGTGCCAGCAGTTATAGTCCCGGGTACACTGAAGCTTTCTTT,CASSYSPGYTEAFF
-,TRBV21-1,-,TRBJ2-3,TGTGCCAGCCGACAACTAGCGAGGAGCACAGATACGCAGTATTTT,CASRQLARSTDTQYF
TRBD1,TRBV27,-,TRBJ1-1,TGTGCCAGCAGTCCCCGACAGGGGACGGCTGAAGCTTTCTTT,CASSPRQGTAEAFF
TRBD2,TRBV11-2,-,TRBJ2-3,TGTGCCAGCAGTGATAGGATCACGGGGGGGGGCCGGAATACGCAGTATTTT,CASSDRITGGGRNTQYF
TRBD2,TRBV15,-,TRBJ2-5,TGTGCCACCAGCAGAGATCTACCTAGCGGGACACCGACAGCAGGGACCCAGTACTTC,CATSRDLPSGTPTAGTQYF
-,TRBV2,-,TRBJ1-3,TGTGCCAGCAGTGATTCTTGGGCAGGGGTCTCTGGAAACACCATATATTTT,CASSDSWAGVSGNTIYF
-,TRBV5-6,few,TRBJ1-1,TGTGCCAGCAGCTTCCAGGACAGAATGAACACTGAAGCTTTCTTT,CASSFQDRMNTEAFF
-,TRBV15,few,TRBJ1-1,TGTGCCACGCTGGGAGGGGACTATACGAGTTCGGCTTTCTTT,CATLGGDYTSSAFF
-,TRBV10-3,once,TRBJ2-1,TGTGCCATCAGTGAAATCCGGGGGAGCTCCTACAATGAGCAGTTCTTC,CAISEIRGSSYNEQFF
-,TRBV30,-,TRBJ2-7,TGTGCCTGGGCCCCGGGGCGGGGGCACGAGCAGTACTTC,CAWAPGRGHEQYF
TRBD1,TRBV19,once,TRBJ2-2,TGTGCCAGTAGTAGCAACAGGGGGACCACCGGGGAGCTGTTTTTT,CASSSNRGTTGELFF
-,TRBV7-9,-,TRBJ2-5,TGTGCCAGCAGCTTTACTAAAGAGACCCAGTACTTC,CASSFTKETQYF
-,TRBV30,-,TRBJ2-1,TGTGCCTTTGAAGGGAGCTCCTACAATGAGCAGTTCTTC,CAFEGSSYNEQFF